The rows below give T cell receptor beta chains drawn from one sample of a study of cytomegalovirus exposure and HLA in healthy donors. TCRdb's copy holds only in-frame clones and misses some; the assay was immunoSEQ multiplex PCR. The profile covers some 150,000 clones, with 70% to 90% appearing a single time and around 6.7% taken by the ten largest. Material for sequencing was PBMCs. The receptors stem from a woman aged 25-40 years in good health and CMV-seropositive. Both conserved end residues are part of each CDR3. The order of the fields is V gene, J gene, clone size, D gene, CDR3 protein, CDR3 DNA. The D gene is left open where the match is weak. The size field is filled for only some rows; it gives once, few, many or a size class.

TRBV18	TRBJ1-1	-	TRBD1	CASSLTGLENTEAFF	TGTGCCAGCTCACTGACAGGGCTTGAGAACACTGAAGCTTTCTTT
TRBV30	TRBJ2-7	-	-	CAWSLTRGNEQYF	TGTGCCTGGAGTCTTACTCGGGGAAACGAGCAGTACTTC
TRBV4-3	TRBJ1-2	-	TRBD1	CASSQDRVGYTF	TGCGCCAGCAGCCAGGACAGGGTCGGCTACACCTTC
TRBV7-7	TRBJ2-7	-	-	CASSLVEAGSSYEQYF	TGTGCCAGCAGCTTAGTGGAAGCGGGTAGCTCCTACGAGCAGTACTTC
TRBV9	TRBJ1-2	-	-	CASSARDTGRANYGYTF	TGTGCCAGCAGCGCACGAGATACAGGGCGAGCTAACTATGGCTACACCTTC
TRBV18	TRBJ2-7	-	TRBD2	CASSPRLAGNLAYEQYF	TGTGCCAGCTCACCCCGACTAGCAGGGAATCTAGCCTACGAGCAGTACTTC
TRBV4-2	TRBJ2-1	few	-	CASSQVSNYNEQFF	TGTGCCAGCAGCCAAGTTAGCAATTACAATGAGCAGTTCTTC
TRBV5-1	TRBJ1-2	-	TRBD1	CASSLGGGQVYGYTF	TGCGCCAGCAGCTTGGGAGGGGGACAGGTCTATGGCTACACCTTC
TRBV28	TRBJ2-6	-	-	CASSSAADSSGANVLTF	TGTGCCAGCAGTTCCGCTGCGGACAGCTCTGGGGCCAACGTCCTGACTTTC
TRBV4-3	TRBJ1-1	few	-	CASSQGTGMNTEAFF	TGCGCCAGCAGCCAAGGAACAGGGATGAACACTGAAGCTTTCTTT
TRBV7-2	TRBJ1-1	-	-	CASSLRARITEAFF	TGTGCCAGCAGCTTGCGGGCCAGAATCACTGAAGCTTTCTTT
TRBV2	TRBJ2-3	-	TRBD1	CARGDRGQTQYF	TGTGCCAGAGGGGACAGGGGGCAGACGCAGTATTTT
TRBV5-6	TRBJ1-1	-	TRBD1	CASSFEKRGHMNTEAFF	TGTGCCAGCAGCTTCGAGAAAAGGGGGCACATGAACACTGAAGCTTTCTTT
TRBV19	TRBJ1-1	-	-	CASSKEAALNTEAFF	TGTGCCAGTAGTAAGGAGGCAGCCCTGAACACTGAAGCTTTCTTT
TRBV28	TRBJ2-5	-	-	CASNNQGIIQEIQYF	TGTGCCAGCAATAACCAGGGGATTATCCAAGAGATCCAGTACTTC
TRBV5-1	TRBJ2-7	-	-	CASSHLELSEQYF	TGCGCCAGCAGCCACCTCGAGCTCTCCGAGCAGTACTTC
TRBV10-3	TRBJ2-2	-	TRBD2	CAISERRLAGTGELFF	TGTGCCATCAGTGAGAGGAGACTAGCGGGCACCGGGGAGCTGTTTTTT
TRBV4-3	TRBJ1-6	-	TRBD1	CASSHYPGQQSYNSPLHF	TGCGCCAGCAGCCATTACCCGGGACAGCAGTCCTATAATTCACCCCTCCACTTT
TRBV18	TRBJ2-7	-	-	CASSRGLDRDEQYF	TGTGCCAGCTCACGAGGACTGGACCGGGACGAGCAGTACTTC
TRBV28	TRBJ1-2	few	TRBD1	CASALWQGGYGYTF	TGTGCCAGCGCATTATGGCAGGGGGGCTATGGCTACACCTTC
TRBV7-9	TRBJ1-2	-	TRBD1	CASSPSGTGGFNYGYTF	TGTGCCAGCAGCCCATCCGGGACAGGGGGCTTTAACTATGGCTACACCTTC
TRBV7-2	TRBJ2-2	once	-	CASSTRLGQRTGELFF	TGTGCCAGCAGCACGCGACTAGGCCAACGCACCGGGGAGCTGTTTTTT
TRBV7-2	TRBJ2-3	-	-	CASSRGGAQSTDTQYF	TGTGCCAGCAGTCGTGGGGGGGCGCAGAGCACAGATACGCAGTATTTT
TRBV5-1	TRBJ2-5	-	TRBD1	CASSRTGYGETQYF	TGCGCCAGCAGCCGGACAGGGTACGGGGAGACCCAGTACTTC
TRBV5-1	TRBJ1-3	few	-	CASSVFPGGTGNTIYF	TGCGCCAGCAGTGTCTTTCCGGGGGGAACAGGAAACACCATATATTTT
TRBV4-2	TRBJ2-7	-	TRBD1	CASSFAGQGYEQYF	TGTGCCAGCAGCTTCGCCGGACAGGGCTACGAGCAGTACTTC
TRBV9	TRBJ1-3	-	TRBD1	CASSLRQGDTIYF	TGTGCCAGCAGCTTGCGACAGGGCGACACCATATATTTT
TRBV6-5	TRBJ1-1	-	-	CASSYGADTEAFF	TGTGCCAGCAGTTATGGGGCAGACACTGAAGCTTTCTTT
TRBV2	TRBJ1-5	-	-	CASRGTGTRGNQPQHF	TGTGCCAGCAGGGGAACCGGGACAAGGGGCAATCAGCCCCAGCATTTT
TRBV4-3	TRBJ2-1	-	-	CASSQEKSSYNEQFF	TGCGCCAGCAGCCAAGAAAAGAGCTCCTACAATGAGCAGTTCTTC
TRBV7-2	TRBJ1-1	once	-	CASSLVGQPLGAFF	TGTGCCAGCAGCTTAGTAGGACAGCCCCTGGGGGCTTTCTTT
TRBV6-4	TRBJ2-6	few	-	CASSDSAGDGANVLTF	TGTGCCAGCAGTGACTCTGCCGGGGATGGGGCCAACGTCCTGACTTTC
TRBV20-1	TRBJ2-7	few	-	CSASRTYEQYF	TGCAGTGCTAGCAGAACCTACGAGCAGTACTTC
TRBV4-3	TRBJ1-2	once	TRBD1	CASSQGGGSRGLVDYGYTF	TGCGCCAGCAGCCAAGGGGGTGGTAGCAGGGGGCTCGTCGACTATGGCTACACCTTC
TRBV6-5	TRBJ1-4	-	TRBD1	CASSRTGASGKLFF	TGTGCCAGCAGCCGGACAGGGGCCTCTGGAAAACTGTTTTTT
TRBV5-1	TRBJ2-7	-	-	CASSLARQGISYEQYF	TGCGCCAGCAGCTTGGCCAGGCAGGGGATCTCCTACGAGCAGTACTTC
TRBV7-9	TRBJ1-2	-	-	CASSRGGVQYGYTF	TGTGCCAGCAGCCGGGGAGGGGTGCAGTATGGCTACACCTTC
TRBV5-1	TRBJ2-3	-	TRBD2	CASTRGNSGLTDTQYF	TGCGCCAGCACCCGAGGGAATAGCGGGCTCACAGATACGCAGTATTTT
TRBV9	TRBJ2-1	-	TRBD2	CASSPIGLAGGSSYNEQFF	TGTGCCAGCAGCCCTATCGGACTAGCGGGGGGGAGCTCCTACAATGAGCAGTTCTTC
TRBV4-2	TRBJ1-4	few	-	CASSQDSATNEKLFF	TGTGCCAGCAGCCAAGATTCCGCAACTAATGAAAAACTGTTTTTT
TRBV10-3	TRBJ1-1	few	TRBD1	CAISERTGEAFF	TGTGCCATCAGTGAGAGGACAGGGGAGGCTTTCTTT
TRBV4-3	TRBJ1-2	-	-	CASSQEVAGARYGYTF	TGCGCCAGCAGCCAAGAAGTGGCGGGGGCGCGTTATGGCTACACCTTC
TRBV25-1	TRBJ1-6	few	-	CASSARNSNSPLHF	TGTGCCAGCAGTGCACGAAACTCCAATTCACCCCTCCACTTT
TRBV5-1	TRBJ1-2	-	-	CASSLVAGSYGYTF	TGCGCCAGCAGCTTGGTTGCTGGCAGTTATGGCTACACCTTC
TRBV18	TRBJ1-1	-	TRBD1	CASSYLPGQGGATEAFF	TGTGCCAGCTCATACCTTCCGGGACAGGGAGGGGCCACTGAAGCTTTCTTT
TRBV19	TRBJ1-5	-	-	CASSPQGPPQHF	TGTGCCAGTAGTCCACAGGGTCCGCCCCAGCATTTT
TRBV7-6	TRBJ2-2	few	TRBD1	CASSLGTGGGLGTGELFF	TGTGCCAGCAGCTTAGGGACAGGAGGTGGCTTGGGAACCGGGGAGCTGTTTTTT
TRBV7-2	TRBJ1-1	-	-	CASSLVGMSTEAFF	TGTGCCAGCAGCTTAGTGGGCATGAGCACCGAAGCTTTCTTT
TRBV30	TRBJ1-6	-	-	CAWSIRDLLNSPLHF	TGTGCCTGGAGTATCAGGGATCTTCTTAATTCACCCCTCCACTTT
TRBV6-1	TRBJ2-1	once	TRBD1	CASSEASTGYNEQFF	TGTGCCAGCAGTGAAGCGTCGACAGGGTACAATGAGCAGTTCTTC
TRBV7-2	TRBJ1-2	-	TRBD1	CASSSDRGAGYTF	TGTGCCAGCAGCTCGGACAGGGGTGCGGGCTACACCTTC
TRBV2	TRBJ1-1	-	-	CASSPIGQLNTEAFF	TGTGCCAGCAGCCCCATTGGACAGTTGAACACTGAAGCTTTCTTT